This TCR beta chain was recorded in a study of blood T cell repertoires in COVID-19. Method: immunoSEQ multiplex PCR; TCRdb's copy keeps in-frame clones and lacks some. The sample has 150,000 to 200,000 clones, more than 75% seen once. Germline V gives CDR1 MNHEY, CDR2 SVGEGT. After removal of 7 bases from V and 4 bases from J, the junction contained 8 bases not matched to a gene. The CDR3 runs 16 residues. The sequenced material came from peripheral blood. This clonotype originated in a human donor in a cohort sampled during active COVID-19. The chain links TRBV6-2 or TRBV6-3 to TRBJ2-1; TRBD2 matches at 12 bases. In DNA, the CDR3 is TGTGCCAGCAACCCTACTGGGACTAGCGGGTACAATGAGCAGTTCTTC. Protein sequence: CASNPTGTSGYNEQFF.